Below, 32 T cell receptor beta chains from the same sample are listed, as sequenced in a study of T cell changes during pregnancy in multiple sclerosis. The data were produced by immunoSEQ multiplex PCR, yet TCRdb's version contains in-frame clones alone and is incomplete. The sample lists about 70,000 clones; over 90% were seen once. The input for sequencing was CD4+ T cells from peripheral blood mononuclear cells, taken after pregnancy. These TCRs come from a female donor with multiple sclerosis, enrolled in a pregnancy study.

This chain connects TRBV28 to TRBJ1-3; 9 positions agree with TRBD1. J was trimmed by 4 bases and V by 3 bases; bases with no gene match: 13. Looked up from germline, CDR1 is MDHEN and CDR2 is SYDVKM. The CDR3 runs 18 residues. The CDR3 is CASSFLLQGARSGNTIYF. Here the CDR3 DNA reads TGTGCCAGCAGTTTTCTCCTACAGGGGGCAAGGTCAGGAAACACCATATATTTT. The full variable domain, with the rest looked up from reference TRBV28 and TRBJ1-3, is DVKVTQSSRYLVKRTGEKVFLECVQDMDHENMFWYRQDPGLGLRLIYFSYDVKMKEKGDIPEGYSVSREKKERFSLILESASTNQTSMYLCASSFLLQGARSGNTIYFGEGSWLTVV.

This chain joins TRBV7-2 and TRBJ2-7; 7 bases align to TRBD1. With 4 bases clipped from V and 3 bases from J, the junction kept 6 bases outside the gene matches. The CDR3 has 14 residues. Germline V gives CDR1 SGHTA, CDR2 FQGNSA. CDR3: CASSWAGGIYEQYF. DNA of the CDR3: TGTGCCAGCAGCTGGGCAGGGGGAATCTACGAGCAGTACTTC. Based on the CDR3 plus reference TRBV7-2 and TRBJ2-7, the full variable domain is GAGVSQSPSNKVTEKGKDVELRCDPISGHTALYWYRQSLGQGLEFLIYFQGNSAPDKSGLPSDRFSAERTGGSVSTLTIQRTQQEDSAVYLCASSWAGGIYEQYFGPGTRLTVT.

The chain links TRBV19 to TRBJ1-2; 8 bases fit TRBD1. CDR1 is LNHDA, CDR2 SQIVND, per germline (reference sequence). Unmatched junction bases numbered 2, after V lost 6 bases and J lost 2 bases. This CDR3 has 13 residues. The CDR3: CASRRTGNYGYTF. The CDR3 DNA is TGTGCCAGTAGACGGACAGGGAACTATGGCTACACCTTC. Together with reference TRBV19 and TRBJ1-2, the CDR3 gives the full variable domain: DGGITQSPKYLFRKEGQNVTLSCEQNLNHDAMYWYRQDPGQGLRLIYYSQIVNDFQKGDIAEGYSVSREKKESFPLTVTSAQKNPTAFYLCASRRTGNYGYTFGSGTRLTVV.

This clone was seen just once. V usage is TRBV9 and J usage is TRBJ2-1, with 7 bases aligning to TRBD2. Per germline, CDR1 SGDLS and CDR2 YYNGEE. The V segment lost 2 bases and the J segment 3 bases; nucleotides outside the gene matches: 17. The CDR3 contains 19 residues. In nucleotides, the CDR3 is TGTGCCAGCAGCGTCTTGCCAGTAGCATTAGCGGGCGACTACAATGAGCAGTTCTTC. Translation gives CASSVLPVALAGDYNEQFF.

The V and J genes are TRBV5-5 and TRBJ2-3; 12 nucleotides agree with TRBD2. The CDR3 consists of 15 residues. CDR1 is SGHKS and CDR2 is YYEKEE in the germline V gene (reference sequence). The V and J ends lost 4 bases and 8 bases, in that order; junction bases with no gene match: 8. This CDR3 is CASSPSTSGGLTQYF. The CDR3 DNA is TGTGCCAGCAGCCCGTCGACTAGCGGGGGCCTTACGCAGTATTTT.

The chain employs TRBV27 and TRBJ2-7; D possibly corresponds to TRBD2 (6 bases). The CDR3 covers 15 residues. With 3 bases removed from V and 4 bases from J, the gap between germline ends came to 16 bases. The germline V gene has CDR1 MNHEY and CDR2 SMNVEV (reference sequence). CDR3 DNA sequence: TGTGCCAGCAGTTTCTTGGGGACTCGAGGGTACGAGCAGTACTTC. Its translation is CASSFLGTRGYEQYF.

This sequence joins TRBV18 and TRBJ1-1, with TRBD1 identical over 7 bases. The CDR3 runs 16 residues. V was clipped by 3 bases and J by 4 bases; unmatched bases: 11. Germline V gene sequence: CDR1 KGHSH, CDR2 LQKENI. CDR3: CASSPRQRDSSTEAFF. CDR3 coding DNA: TGTGCCAGCTCACCTCGGCAACGGGACAGCAGCACTGAAGCTTTCTTT.

This clone was counted a single time. This chain connects TRBV7-3 to TRBJ2-3; 11 nucleotides align to TRBD2. V dropped 7 bases and J dropped 3; count of bases not matched to a gene: 9. This CDR3 comprises 16 residues. CDR1 and CDR2 from the germline V gene are SGHTA and FQGTGA. The CDR3 protein is CASTPLVAGGTDTQYF. CDR3 in DNA: TGTGCCAGCACCCCACTCGTAGCGGGGGGGACAGATACGCAGTATTTT.

This rearrangement joins TRBV5-1 to TRBJ2-7; D might be TRBD2 (6 bases). CDR3 size: 16 residues. From germline, CDR1 is SGHRS and CDR2 YFSETQ. V lost 0 bases to trimming and J lost 4 bases, with 17 bases between them. For the CDR3, the DNA is TGCGCCAGCAGCTTGGAATGGGGGGATGGATTATACGAGCAGTACTTC. Translating gives CASSLEWGDGLYEQYF.

J is TRBJ1-3 and V is TRBV6-1; D is unclear. The length of the CDR3 is 15 residues. Deletions cut 6 bases from V and 0 bases from J, with 12 bases between. Germline V CDR1 and CDR2: MNHNS, SASEGT. The CDR3: CASSGTRDSGNTIYF. The CDR3 DNA reads as TGTGCCAGCAGCGGAACCCGGGACTCTGGAAACACCATATATTTT.

A single count supports this clone. V and J are TRBV6-1 and TRBJ2-2; 7 nucleotides line up with TRBD2. V shed 2 bases and J 0 bases; nucleotides not matched to a gene: 12. Germline CDR1 MNHNS, CDR2 SASEGT. The CDR3 has 19 amino acids. The CDR3 here is CASSERSSGQFANTGELFF. DNA of the CDR3: TGTGCCAGCAGTGAACGGTCTAGCGGCCAATTCGCGAACACCGGGGAGCTGTTTTTT.

The chain has TRBV7-8 and TRBJ2-3; maybe TRBD2 (6 bases). Between the trimmed V and J ends, which lost 5 bases and 4 bases, there was a span of 16 bases. The germline V gene has CDR1 SGHVS and CDR2 FQNEAQ. There are 15 residues in the CDR3. CDR3 protein: CASSPRDPGADTQYF. For the CDR3, the DNA is TGTGCCAGCAGCCCCCGGGATCCGGGAGCAGATACGCAGTATTTT.

The chain joins TRBV30 to TRBJ2-4; D may be TRBD2 (6 bases). Trimming cost V 0 bases and J 2 bases, with 8 bases left between them. This CDR3 has 14 residues. CDR1 and CDR2 from the germline V gene are GTSNPN and SVGIG (reference sequence). This CDR3 is CAWSVAGTKNIQYF. The CDR3, as DNA: TGTGCCTGGAGTGTCGCGGGGACCAAAAACATTCAGTACTTC.

The CDR3 reads CASSRTDGYTF. The CDR3 DNA follows: TGTGCCAGCAGCCGGACAGACGGCTACACCTTC. The rearrangement uses TRBV5-8 and TRBJ1-2, with D maybe TRBD1 (6 bases). V was cut by 4 bases and J by 8 bases, with 9 bases left in between. This CDR3 has 11 amino acids. Per the germline V gene, CDR1 is SGHTS and CDR2 is YDEGEE. The full variable domain, completed using reference TRBV5-8 and TRBJ1-2, is EAGVTQSPTHLIKTRGQQATLRCSPISGHTSVYWYQQALGLGLQFLLWYDEGEERNRGNFPPRFSGRQFPNYSSELNVNALELEDSALYLCASSRTDGYTFGSGTRLTVV.

The chain couples TRBV2 to TRBJ2-7, with TRBD1 matching 8 bases. From germline, CDR1 is SNHLY and CDR2 FYNNEI. The CDR3 is 15 residues long. The V gene end was trimmed by 4 bases and the J gene end by 5 bases; junction bases not matched to a gene: 10. The CDR3, as DNA: TGTGCCAGCAGTGCCCGGACAGGGAGCCCCAACGAGCAGTACTTC. Encoded protein: CASSARTGSPNEQYF.

The chain joins TRBV7-8 to TRBJ2-5; no reliable D call. The germline V gene has CDR1 SGHVS and CDR2 FQNEAQ. The length of the CDR3 is 11 residues. V gave up 3 bases and J gave up 3 bases, with 2 bases separating them. CDR3 in DNA: TGTGCCAGCAGCTTTAAAGAGACCCAGTACTTC. This gives the protein CASSFKETQYF. The full variable domain, rest sourced from reference TRBV7-8 and TRBJ2-5, is GAGVSQSPRYKVAKRGQDVALRCDPISGHVSLFWYQQALGQGPEFLTYFQNEAQLDKSGLPSDRFFAERPEGSVSTLKIQRTQQEDSAVYLCASSFKETQYFGPGTRLLVL.

The V and J genes are TRBV5-6 and TRBJ1-5; no firm D call. Germline V lookup: CDR1 SGHDT, CDR2 YYEEEE. The CDR3 covers 15 residues. V lost 1 base and J lost 0, with 8 bases in between. CDR3 in amino acids: CASSLRGTSNQPQHF. The CDR3 DNA reads as TGTGCCAGCAGCTTGCGTGGCACTAGCAATCAGCCCCAGCATTTT.

V gene TRBV7-2 combines with J gene TRBJ1-2; D is unresolved. CDR1 and CDR2 (germline): SGHTA, FQGNSA. The V gene lost 0 bases and the J gene lost 4 bases, with 9 bases spanning the gap. The CDR3 runs to 14 residues. CDR3 amino acids: CASSLAPEGYGYTF. DNA for the CDR3: TGTGCCAGCAGCTTAGCGCCAGAGGGCTATGGCTACACCTTC.

The rearrangement joins TRBV6-5 to TRBJ1-2, with D perhaps TRBD1 (6 bases). Trimming left V 2 bases short and J 7 bases short, with 14 bases between. Germline V gives CDR1 MNHEY, CDR2 SVGAGI. This CDR3 is 14 amino acids long. The CDR3 DNA is TGTGCCAGCAGTTACGGGGCAGGGGTGGGTGGCTACACCTTC. As protein: CASSYGAGVGGYTF.

The chain has TRBV30 and TRBJ1-1; possibly TRBD1 for D (6 bases). The CDR3 is 16 residues long. V was shortened by 2 bases and J by 3 bases, with 19 bases between the two germline ends. The germline V gene encodes CDR1 GTSNPN and CDR2 SVGIG (reference sequence). CDR3 DNA sequence: TGTGCCTGGAGTCCTCAATACAGGGCCGGGGACACTGAAGCTTTCTTT. Translating it yields CAWSPQYRAGDTEAFF.

This clone was observed a single time. The gene calls are TRBV19 and TRBJ2-5; 7 bases agree with TRBD1. CDR1 and CDR2 from the germline V gene are LNHDA and SQIVND (reference sequence). The ends lost 4 bases at V and 6 bases at J; junction bases unmatched: 14. CDR3 length equals 16 residues. CDR3 nucleotide sequence: TGTGCCAGTAGTACCCAACAGGGGATACTGAAAAAGACCCAGTACTTC. Its translation is CASSTQQGILKKTQYF. Complete variable domain (other parts from reference TRBV19 and TRBJ2-5): DGGITQSPKYLFRKEGQNVTLSCEQNLNHDAMYWYRQDPGQGLRLIYYSQIVNDFQKGDIAEGYSVSREKKESFPLTVTSAQKNPTAFYLCASSTQQGILKKTQYFGPGTRLLVL.

The CDR3 sequence is CASSTPDRGTYEQYF. CDR3 DNA sequence: TGTGCCAGCAGTACACCGGACAGGGGAACCTACGAGCAGTACTTC. The chain is built from TRBV28 and TRBJ2-7; 9 nucleotides align to TRBD1. The CDR3 contains 15 residues. Germline trimming cut 5 bases from V and 2 bases from J; bases unmatched to any gene: 7. Germline assignment: CDR1 MDHEN and CDR2 SYDVKM.

The chain combines TRBV18 with TRBJ1-1, with D possibly matching TRBD1 (5 bases). Trimming removed 4 bases at V and 2 bases at J, with 17 bases between. The CDR3 is 16 residues long. The V gene's germline CDR1 is KGHSH and CDR2 LQKENI. As DNA, the CDR3 is TGTGCCAGCTCACGGTTTGAAACAGGTGCCAACACTGAAGCTTTCTTT. It codes for CASSRFETGANTEAFF. The whole variable domain, remainder taken from reference TRBV18 and TRBJ1-1, is NAGVMQNPRHLVRRRGQEARLRCSPMKGHSHVYWYRQLPEEGLKFMVYLQKENIIDESGMPKERFSAEFPKEGPSILRIQQVVRGDSAAYFCASSRFETGANTEAFFGQGTRLTVV.

The chain carries TRBV9 and TRBJ1-1, with 7 bases fitting TRBD1. The CDR3 sequence is 19 residues long. After removal of 4 bases from V and 0 bases from J, the junction contained 18 bases not matched to a gene. The germline V gene has CDR1 SGDLS and CDR2 YYNGEE. CDR3 residues: CASSPFPFAGGSLNTEAFF. Here the CDR3 DNA reads TGTGCCAGCAGCCCCTTCCCCTTTGCAGGGGGGAGCTTGAACACTGAAGCTTTCTTT.

In its sample, this clone was seen once. The chain joins TRBV30 to TRBJ2-1, with TRBD1 identical over 7 bases. Trimming cost V 1 base and J 6 bases; bases outside gene matches: 3. Germline V gene lookup returns CDR1 GTSNPN and CDR2 SVGIG (reference sequence). The CDR3 has 13 amino acids. CDR3 sequence (DNA): TGTGCCTGGAGTGGTTCAGGGGGCAATGAGCAGTTCTTC. It yields the protein CAWSGSGGNEQFF.

The CDR3 reads CASSPRASGTGNEQFF. In DNA form, the CDR3 reads TGTGCCAGCTCACCACGGGCTAGCGGGACTGGGAATGAGCAGTTCTTC. The gene calls are TRBV18 and TRBJ2-1, with TRBD2 matching over 9 bases. The germline V gene has CDR1 KGHSH and CDR2 LQKENI. V was clipped by 1 base and J by 7 bases; unmatched bases: 8. This CDR3 is 16 amino acids long.

The V and J genes are TRBV29-1 and TRBJ2-3, with a possible D match to TRBD2 (6 bases). The CDR3 sequence is 13 residues long. Trimming removed 4 bases from V and 5 bases from J, with 13 bases in between. The germline gives CDR1 SQVTM, CDR2 ANQGSEA. CDR3 in amino acids: CSVGAGPGDTQYF. CDR3 DNA sequence: TGCAGCGTTGGGGCGGGACCTGGAGATACGCAGTATTTT.

This clone was found once. The gene calls are TRBV13 and TRBJ2-7, with D possibly TRBD1 on 5 matching bases. Germline V CDR1 and CDR2: PRHDT, FYEKMQ (reference sequence). The length of the CDR3 is 13 residues. Trimming removed 2 bases at V and 8 bases at J, with 13 bases between. Here the CDR3 DNA reads TGTGCCAGCAGCTTATTGACAGACCCTAAGCAGTACTTC. Translating it yields CASSLLTDPKQYF.

The rearrangement joins TRBV5-1 to TRBJ2-7; TRBD1 matches 9 bases. V lost 4 bases to trimming and J lost 5 bases; unmatched junction nucleotides: 10. The CDR3 covers 15 residues. Germline loops: CDR1 SGHRS, CDR2 YFSETQ. CDR3 DNA sequence: TGCGCCAGCAGCCGAGAACCGGGACAGGGAGACGAGCAGTACTTC. The encoded protein is CASSREPGQGDEQYF. The whole variable domain, filled in from reference TRBV5-1 and TRBJ2-7, reads KAGVTQTPRYLIKTRGQQVTLSCSPISGHRSVSWYQQTPGQGLQFLFEYFSETQRNKGNFPGRFSGRQFSNSRSEMNVSTLELGDSALYLCASSREPGQGDEQYFGPGTRLTVT.

This chain links TRBV5-6 with TRBJ1-2; 8 nucleotides line up with TRBD1. With V trimmed by 1 base and J by 3 bases, 17 bases remained unmatched. CDR1 is SGHDT and CDR2 is YYEEEE in the germline V gene. This CDR3 comprises 19 residues. The CDR3 sequence: CASSLITLVTGGRDYGYTF. CDR3 nucleotides: TGTGCCAGCAGCTTGATAACGCTGGTCACAGGGGGAAGGGACTATGGCTACACCTTC.

The chain links TRBV5-1 to TRBJ2-7; TRBD1 matches 7 bases. The trim removed 4 bases at V and 2 bases at J, leaving 6 bases unmatched. Per germline, CDR1 SGHRS and CDR2 YFSETQ. CDR3 length equals 14 residues. The CDR3 nucleotides read TGCGCCAGCAGCACAGACAGGGTCCCCTACGAGCAGTACTTC. Amino acid sequence: CASSTDRVPYEQYF.

The genes are TRBV18 and TRBJ2-7; 8 positions agree with TRBD1. CDR1 is KGHSH and CDR2 is LQKENI in the germline V gene. The J segment lost 5 bases and the V segment lost 3 bases, leaving 3 bases of the junction unmatched. The CDR3 covers 13 residues. CDR3 amino acids: CASSPRTGNEQYF. CDR3 bases: TGTGCCAGCTCACCCCGGACAGGGAACGAGCAGTACTTC.